This T cell receptor (beta chain) stems from a study of T cell changes during pregnancy in multiple sclerosis. Measured with immunoSEQ multiplex PCR; TCRdb has only the in-frame clones, and not every one. The sample consists of 45,000 to 60,000 clones, around 92% of them appearing once. V was pared by 2 bases and J by 10 bases, with 5 bases of the junction left unmatched. Germline loops: CDR1 SGHTA, CDR2 FQGTGA. The CDR3 loop spans 16 amino acids. The material sequenced was CD4+ T cells from peripheral blood mononuclear cells, taken in the third trimester of pregnancy. The sequence was obtained from a female donor with multiple sclerosis, enrolled in a pregnancy study. The chain joins TRBV7-3 to TRBJ2-1, with 16 bases aligning to TRBD2. The CDR3 here is CASSLGTSGRAEEQFF. The CDR3, as DNA: TGTGCCAGCAGCTTAGGGACTAGCGGGAGGGCGGAGGAGCAGTTCTTC.